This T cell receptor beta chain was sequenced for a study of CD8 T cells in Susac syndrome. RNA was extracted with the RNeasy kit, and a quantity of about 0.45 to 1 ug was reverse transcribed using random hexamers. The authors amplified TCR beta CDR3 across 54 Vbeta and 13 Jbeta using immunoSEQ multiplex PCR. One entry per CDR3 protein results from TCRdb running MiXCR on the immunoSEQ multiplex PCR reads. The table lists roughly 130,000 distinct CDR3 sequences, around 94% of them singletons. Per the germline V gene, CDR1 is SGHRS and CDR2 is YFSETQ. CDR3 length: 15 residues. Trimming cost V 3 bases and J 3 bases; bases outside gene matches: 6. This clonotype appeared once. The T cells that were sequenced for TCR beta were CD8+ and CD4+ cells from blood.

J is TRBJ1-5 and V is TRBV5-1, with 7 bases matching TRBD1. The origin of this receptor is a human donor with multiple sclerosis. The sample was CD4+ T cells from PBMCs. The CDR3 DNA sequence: TGCGCCAGCAGCTGGTGGACAGGCTCCAATCAGCCCCAGCATTTT. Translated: CASSWWTGSNQPQHF. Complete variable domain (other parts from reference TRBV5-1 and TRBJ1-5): KAGVTQTPRYLIKTRGQQVTLSCSPISGHRSVSWYQQTPGQGLQFLFEYFSETQRNKGNFPGRFSGRQFSNSRSEMNVSTLELGDSALYLCASSWWTGSNQPQHFGDGTRLSIL.